These 11 T cell receptor beta chains were all obtained from the same sample, sequenced in a study of cytomegalovirus exposure and HLA in healthy donors. The PCR ran on 60 Vbeta and 13 Jbeta primers. Sequencing was performed with immunoSEQ multiplex PCR; in TCRdb, only in-frame clones are kept and a portion is missing. The sample lists under 200,000 clones, roughly 87% occurring once. Sequenced input: PBMCs. The receptors derive from a woman aged 45-65 years in good health and CMV-seronegative.

The rearrangement uses TRBV5-1 and TRBJ2-7; 10 positions match TRBD2. The CDR3 is 14 amino acids. The germline gives CDR1 SGHRS, CDR2 YFSETQ. V shed 2 bases, J shed 1 base, and the junction held 0 bases outside the gene matches. CDR3 sequence: CASSLAGGSYEQYF. CDR3 nucleotide sequence: TGCGCCAGCAGCTTAGCGGGAGGGTCCTACGAGCAGTACTTC.

On this clone: Relative to the germline gene, one junction end is altered; a read error may explain this. The chain has TRBV30 and TRBJ2-1; D not certain. This CDR3 comprises 12 residues. CDR1 GTSNPN and CDR2 SVGIG come from the germline V gene (reference sequence). The CDR3, as DNA: TGTGCCTGGAGTGCGAGCTACGATGAGCAGTTCTTC. Protein product: CAWSASYDEQFF.

The chain carries TRBV6-1 and TRBJ2-1, with 11 bases identical to TRBD2. The CDR3 spans 15 residues. Germline V lookup: CDR1 MNHNS, CDR2 SASEGT. J was trimmed by 8 bases and V by 6 bases; bases with no gene match: 9. The CDR3 DNA is TGTGCCAGCAGCCAAATAGCGGGAGGGCCACATGAGCAGTTCTTC. It specifies CASSQIAGGPHEQFF.

This chain joins TRBV5-6 and TRBJ2-5, with 9 nucleotides matching TRBD2. The junction had 7 bases not matched to a gene; V was cut back by 0 bases and J by 7 bases. Germline assignment: CDR1 SGHDT and CDR2 YYEEEE. This CDR3 comprises 15 residues. Here the CDR3 reads CASSLGSSGIGTQYF. The DNA for the CDR3 is TGTGCCAGCAGCTTGGGGTCTAGCGGGATTGGGACCCAGTACTTC.

The chain combines TRBV28 with TRBJ2-7; TRBD1 aligns across 9 bases. Germline CDR1 and CDR2: MDHEN and SYDVKM. The CDR3 loop spans 16 amino acids. The J segment lost 2 bases and the V segment lost 4 bases, leaving 9 bases of the junction unmatched. CDR3 amino acids: CASSSTSGTGTYEQYF. DNA for the CDR3: TGTGCCAGCAGTTCAACTTCCGGGACAGGGACCTACGAGCAGTACTTC.

The genes are TRBV9 and TRBJ1-1, with no clear D. The CDR3 consists of 14 residues. Trimming took 0 bases from V and 5 from J, leaving 11 bases between them. Germline lookup yields CDR1 SGDLS and CDR2 YYNGEE. The CDR3 DNA reads TGTGCCAGCAGCGTAGGATCGGAGAGGACTGAAGCTTTCTTT. Translating gives CASSVGSERTEAFF.

The chain employs TRBV11-3 and TRBJ1-2; D is ambiguous. This CDR3 is built from 14 residues. The V end lost 3 bases, the J end lost 1 base, and 9 bases lay between the germline ends. The germline V gene has CDR1 SGHNT and CDR2 YENEEA. CDR3 loop: CASSFGLINYGYTF. The CDR3 nucleotides read TGTGCCAGCAGCTTTGGACTGATTAACTATGGCTACACCTTC.

This clone was detected only once. The chain joins TRBV4-1 to TRBJ1-3; possibly TRBD1 for D (6 bases). This CDR3 region has 15 residues. V lost 0 bases and J lost 4, with 10 bases in between. Germline values: CDR1 MGHRA, CDR2 YSYEKL. CDR3 sequence reads: CASSQDPGVGNTIYF. CDR3 coding DNA: TGCGCCAGCAGCCAAGATCCAGGGGTCGGAAACACCATATATTTT.

This clone showed up just once. The CDR3 DNA sequence: TGTGCCAGCTCACCCTCACAGGTGCGGGGAGCCTACGAGCAGTACTTC. Translated: CASSPSQVRGAYEQYF. This rearrangement joins TRBV18 to TRBJ2-7; TRBD2 might be the D (6 bases). CDR1 is KGHSH and CDR2 is LQKENI in the germline V gene. The CDR3 is 16 residues long. The ends were cut back, 3 bases at V and 2 bases at J, with 17 bases in the middle.

The rearrangement joins TRBV15 to TRBJ1-3; 7 nucleotides agree with TRBD1. Germline V gene sequence: CDR1 LNHNV, CDR2 YYDKDF (reference sequence). This CDR3 has 15 residues. J gave up 3 bases and V 0 bases, and 2 bases lay outside the gene matches. Written as DNA, the CDR3 is TGTGCCACCAGCAGAGAAAGGGGGCTTGGAAACACCATATATTTT. Translation: CATSRERGLGNTIYF.

This chain uses TRBV9 with TRBJ2-3, with a tentative D call TRBD2 (7 bases). Per germline, CDR1 SGDLS and CDR2 YYNGEE. V lost 0 bases and J lost 3, with 11 bases in between. The CDR3 runs 15 residues. CDR3 in amino acids: CASSVGGGGTDTQYF. The CDR3 DNA reads TGTGCCAGCAGCGTAGGGGGGGGCGGGACAGATACGCAGTATTTT.